This record concerns one T cell receptor (beta chain) sequence. The antigen is not known. CDR1 is SNHLY and CDR2 is FYNNEI in the germline V gene. Trimming stripped 7 bases from V and 3 bases from J, with 15 bases between. There are 15 residues in the CDR3. The repertoire was sequenced with immunoSEQ multiplex PCR; TCRdb's copy has only in-frame clones and lacks some. The sample holds 110,000 or so clones; roughly nine tenths are singletons and the top ten take roughly 5.7%. The data were taken from a study of T cell responses to AZD1222 COVID-19 vaccine. Study results and caveats: Females outnumbered males among donors, who were mostly white British; clonal diversity was possibly underestimated.

This receptor was obtained from an adult in good health. This specimen consisted of peripheral blood, obtained on day 0 of AZD1222 vaccination. The genes are TRBV2 and TRBJ1-4; no clear D. The CDR3 protein is CASIGFPGPNEKLFF. The CDR3 region has the DNA TGTGCCAGCATAGGCTTCCCGGGTCCTAATGAAAAACTGTTTTTT.